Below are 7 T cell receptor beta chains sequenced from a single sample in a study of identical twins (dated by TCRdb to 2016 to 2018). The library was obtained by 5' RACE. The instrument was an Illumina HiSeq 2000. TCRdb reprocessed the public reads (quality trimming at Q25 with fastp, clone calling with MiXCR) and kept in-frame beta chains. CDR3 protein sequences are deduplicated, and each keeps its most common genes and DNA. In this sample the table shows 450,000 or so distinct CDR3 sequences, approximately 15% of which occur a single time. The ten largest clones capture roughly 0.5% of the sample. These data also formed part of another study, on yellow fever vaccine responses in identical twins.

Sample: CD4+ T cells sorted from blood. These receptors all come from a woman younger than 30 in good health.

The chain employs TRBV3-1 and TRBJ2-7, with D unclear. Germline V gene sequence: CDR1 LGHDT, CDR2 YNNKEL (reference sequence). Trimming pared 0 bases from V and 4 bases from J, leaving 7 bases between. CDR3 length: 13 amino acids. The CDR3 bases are TGTGCCAGCAGCCAAGAGCTTTTATACGAGCAGTACTTC. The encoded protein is CASSQELLYEQYF.

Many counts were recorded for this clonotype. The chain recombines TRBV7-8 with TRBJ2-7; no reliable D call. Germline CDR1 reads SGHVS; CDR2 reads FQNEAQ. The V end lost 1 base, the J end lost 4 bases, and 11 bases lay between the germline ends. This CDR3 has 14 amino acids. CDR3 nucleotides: TGTGCCAGCAGCTTAGTGACGACCGGATACGAGCAGTACTTC. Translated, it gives CASSLVTTGYEQYF.

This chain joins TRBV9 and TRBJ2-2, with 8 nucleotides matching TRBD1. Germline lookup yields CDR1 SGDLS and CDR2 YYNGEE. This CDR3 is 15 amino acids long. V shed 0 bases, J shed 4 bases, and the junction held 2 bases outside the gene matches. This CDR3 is CASSVGQGSTGELFF. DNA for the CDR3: TGTGCCAGCAGCGTAGGACAGGGGAGCACCGGGGAGCTGTTTTTT.

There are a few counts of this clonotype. CDR3 nucleotide sequence: TGCAGTGCTGTTCGAGGACAGGGGTCGGACAATCAGCCCCAGCATTTT. Amino acid sequence: CSAVRGQGSDNQPQHF. This sequence joins TRBV20-1 and TRBJ1-5, with TRBD1 identical over 9 bases. V shed 5 bases and J 3 bases; nucleotides not matched to a gene: 11. This CDR3 is 16 amino acids long. From germline, CDR1 is DFQATT and CDR2 SNEGSKA (reference sequence).

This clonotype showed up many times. The DNA of the CDR3 is TGTGCCAGCAGTTTCAGTTCATCCGATTTGGGCTATGGCTACACCTTC. It translates to CASSFSSSDLGYGYTF. This chain joins TRBV12-3 or TRBV12-4 and TRBJ1-2; no definite D call. The CDR3 runs to 16 residues. Trimming cost V 3 bases and J 4 bases, with 18 bases left between them.

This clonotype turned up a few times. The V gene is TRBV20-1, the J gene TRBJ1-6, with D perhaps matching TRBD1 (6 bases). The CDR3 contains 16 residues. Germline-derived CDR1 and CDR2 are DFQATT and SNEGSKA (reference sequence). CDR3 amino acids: CSAWRGGPPRNSPLHF. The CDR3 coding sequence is TGCAGCGCTTGGCGCGGGGGCCCCCCTCGGAATTCACCCCTCCACTTT.

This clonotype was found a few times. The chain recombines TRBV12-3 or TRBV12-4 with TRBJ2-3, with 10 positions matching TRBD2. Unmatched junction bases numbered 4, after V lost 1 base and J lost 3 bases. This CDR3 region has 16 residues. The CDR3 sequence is CASSLDELAGTDTQYF. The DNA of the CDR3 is TGTGCCAGCAGTTTAGATGAACTAGCGGGAACAGATACGCAGTATTTT.